This T cell receptor (beta chain) was captured in a study of shared clonotypes between healthy human individuals. Study outcomes and limitations: Non-shared clonotypes displayed generation probabilities falling below those of clonotypes present in all four donors. Depth of sequencing was expected to influence donor clonotype sharing. On the whole, naive subsets had larger estimated richness than memory subsets had.

On this clone: What it binds is not known.

The assay was immunoSEQ multiplex PCR, and TCRdb's table has in-frame clones only and misses some. Of 600,000 to 750,000 clones listed, 72% are singletons. Per the germline V gene, CDR1 is LNHDA and CDR2 is SQIVND (reference sequence). Trimming took off 1 base at V and 6 bases at J, with 19 bases between the two ends. The CDR3 is 17 residues long. What was sequenced was memory CD4+ T cells sorted from blood. Regarding subset: CD45RA-negative fraction. The chain has TRBV19 and TRBJ2-1; no reliable D call. This TCR came from a woman aged 30 to 39 in good health. In DNA form, the CDR3 reads TGTGCCAGTAGTATAGCTGTACGCACTGCTCAAACCAATGAGCAGTTCTTC. Translated: CASSIAVRTAQTNEQFF.